Shown below are 17 T cell receptor beta chains from a single sample sequenced in a study of blood T cells in healthy people across ages. Primers used in a second PCR of about 7 to 12 cycles were a sample-barcoded 5' primer and a J-beta primer mix. TCRdb passed the 5' RACE reads through MiXCR, listing each CDR3 protein once. The table lists 1.5 million to 2 million distinct CDR3 sequences, about two fifths of them singletons. What was sequenced was blood. The origin of the receptors is a human donor in good health.

The chain uses TRBV7-2 and TRBJ2-3; D gene unclear. Per the germline V gene, CDR1 is SGHTA and CDR2 is FQGNSA. This CDR3 comprises 11 residues. The ends were cut back, 5 bases at V and 6 bases at J, with 6 bases in the middle. The CDR3 region has the DNA TGTGCCAGCAGCGCGTTTGATACGCAGTATTTT. It codes for CASSAFDTQYF.

This sequence joins TRBV29-1 and TRBJ1-2; the D gene is possibly TRBD1 (6 bases). Germline values: CDR1 SQVTM, CDR2 ANQGSEA. V was cut by 6 bases and J by 3 bases, with 11 bases left in between. This CDR3 spans 12 amino acids. The CDR3 loop reads CSVRSGDYGYTF. DNA for the CDR3: TGCAGCGTGAGGTCAGGGGACTATGGCTACACCTTC.

A few counts support this clonotype. V usage is TRBV7-2 and J usage is TRBJ2-3; D remains ambiguous. The CDR3 length is 11 residues. The germline gives CDR1 SGHTA, CDR2 FQGNSA. Between the trimmed V and J ends, which lost 3 bases and 11 bases, there was a span of 9 bases. CDR3 in DNA: TGTGCCAGCAGCTTTAACCTTCGGCAGTATTTT. It codes for CASSFNLRQYF.

The table lists this clonotype with many counts. This chain joins TRBV29-1 and TRBJ2-7; D not resolved. The CDR3 contains 10 residues. The germline V gene has CDR1 SQVTM and CDR2 ANQGSEA. V lost 5 bases and J lost 1, with 3 bases in between. CDR3 in amino acids: CSVTSYEQYF. The CDR3 DNA reads TGCAGCGTTACTTCCTACGAGCAGTACTTC.

This clonotype was counted many times. The chain recombines TRBV4-3 with TRBJ2-3; 9 nucleotides align to TRBD2. Trimming at V came to 4 bases and at J to 1 base, leaving 3 bases not matched to a gene. The CDR3 consists of 15 residues. The germline V gene has CDR1 LGHNA and CDR2 YSLEER. CDR3 region: CASSRKRGGTDTQYF. CDR3 DNA: TGCGCCAGCAGCCGGAAGCGGGGGGGCACAGATACGCAGTATTTT.

In its sample, this clonotype was seen a few times. The rearrangement joins TRBV6-1 to TRBJ2-5; D ambiguous. With 7 bases removed from V and 2 bases from J, the gap between germline ends came to 5 bases. Germline V gene lookup returns CDR1 MNHNS and CDR2 SASEGT. The CDR3 runs 11 residues. The CDR3 spells CASTPQETQYF. Written as DNA, the CDR3 is TGTGCCAGCACCCCTCAAGAGACCCAGTACTTC.

V and J are TRBV25-1 and TRBJ1-4, with D unclear. Germline CDR1 MGHDK, CDR2 SYGVNS. Trimming cost V 1 base and J 8 bases, with 14 bases left between them. There are 15 residues in the CDR3. The CDR3, as DNA: TGTGCCAGCAGTGAATTGGAATCCGCGAAAGAAAAACTGTTTTTT. Its protein product is CASSELESAKEKLFF.

Turning to this clonotype: One end of the junction does not line up with germline, which may come from a read error. The V and J genes are TRBV9 and TRBJ1-1; 7 bases line up with TRBD1. In germline, CDR1 is SGDLS, CDR2 YYNGEE. CDR3 length: 17 amino acids. The CDR3 DNA is TGTGCCCGCAGCTCGCGACAGGGTTCAGCGGTGGAAACTGAAGCTTTCTTT. Protein sequence: CARSSRQGSAVETEAFF.

This clonotype was picked up a small number of times. V is TRBV11-3 and J is TRBJ2-5; no reliable D call. Trimming took 5 bases from V and 7 from J, leaving 11 bases between them. The germline CDR1 and CDR2 sequences are SGHNT and YENEEA. This CDR3 has 12 residues. The DNA of the CDR3 is TGTGCCAGCAGCCTCCCGGCCGGGACCCAGTACTTC. Translated: CASSLPAGTQYF.

The V gene is TRBV6-2 or TRBV6-3, the J gene TRBJ2-3; D perhaps matches TRBD1 (6 bases). V gave up 10 bases and J gave up 0 bases, with 11 bases separating them. This CDR3 contains 13 residues. Looked up from germline, CDR1 is MNHEY and CDR2 is SVGEGT. Here the CDR3 DNA reads TGTGCCACGGGACAAGCTAGCACAGATACGCAGTATTTT. It codes for CATGQASTDTQYF.

The chain combines TRBV5-1 with TRBJ1-6, with 7 bases that match TRBD1. The CDR3 loop spans 16 amino acids. With 5 bases clipped from V and 7 bases from J, the junction kept 12 bases outside the gene matches. Looked up from germline, CDR1 is SGHRS and CDR2 is YFSETQ. As DNA, the CDR3 is TGCGCCAGCAGACCTGGACAGGAGATGACGAATTCACCCCTCCACTTT. This codes for CASRPGQEMTNSPLHF.

The rearrangement joins TRBV20-1 to TRBJ2-5; tentative D call: TRBD1 (6 bases). V shed 5 bases and J shed 5 bases, with 12 bases lying between them. Per the germline V gene, CDR1 is DFQATT and CDR2 is SNEGSKA (reference sequence). The CDR3 consists of 12 residues. The chain's CDR3 is CSAATGSETQYF. DNA of the CDR3: TGCAGTGCTGCCACAGGGTCGGAGACCCAGTACTTC.

The rearrangement links TRBV6-5 to TRBJ2-5; possibly TRBD2 for D (5 bases). CDR1 is MNHEY, CDR2 SVGAGI, per germline. Trimming removed 2 bases from V and 11 bases from J, with 15 bases in between. This CDR3 is 13 amino acids long. CDR3 DNA sequence: TGTGCCAGCAGTTACCTGTGGACTGGTGAGCAGTACTTC. It specifies CASSYLWTGEQYF.

J is TRBJ1-2 and V is TRBV6-6, with 9 positions matching TRBD1. CDR3 length: 14 residues. V was clipped by 7 bases and J by 7 bases; unmatched bases: 10. Germline values: CDR1 MNHNY, CDR2 SVGAGI (reference sequence). DNA for the CDR3: TGTGCCAGCACCTTAACAGGGGGCGTAGGTGGCTACACCTTC. This gives the protein CASTLTGGVGGYTF.

This clonotype was observed a handful of times. The chain is built from TRBV12-3 or TRBV12-4 and TRBJ2-7; no definite D call. The V end lost 6 bases, the J end lost 0 bases, and 15 bases lay between the germline ends. The CDR3 is 15 residues long. CDR3 loop: CASRKGSGVSYEQYF. DNA of the CDR3: TGTGCCAGCAGGAAGGGCAGTGGTGTCTCCTACGAGCAGTACTTC.

A note on this clonotype: Sequence at one end of the junction differs from germline and may be a read error. The chain combines TRBV7-9 with TRBJ2-7; D is uncertain. The CDR3 runs to 14 residues. Germline-derived CDR1 and CDR2 are SEHNR and FQNEAQ (reference sequence). CDR3 in DNA: TGTGCTAGCAGCCTGGTCGGCGCTTTTATTGAGCAGTACTTC. Protein: CASSLVGAFIEQYF. The full variable domain, in which reference TRBV7-9 and TRBJ2-7 provide the parts outside the CDR3, is DTGVSQNPRHKITKRGQNVTFRCDPISEHNRLYWYRQTLGQGPEFLTYFQNEAQLEKSRLLSDRFSAERPKGSFSTLEIQRTEQGDSAMYLCASSLVGAFIEQYFGPGTRLTVT.

The chain employs TRBV7-8 and TRBJ2-5, with D unresolved. Trimming removed 2 bases from V and 4 bases from J, with 11 bases in between. Per the germline V gene, CDR1 is SGHVS and CDR2 is FQNEAQ. CDR3 length: 14 residues. The CDR3 region is CASSLTGVTETQYF. The CDR3 DNA is TGTGCCAGCAGCTTAACGGGCGTAACAGAGACCCAGTACTTC.